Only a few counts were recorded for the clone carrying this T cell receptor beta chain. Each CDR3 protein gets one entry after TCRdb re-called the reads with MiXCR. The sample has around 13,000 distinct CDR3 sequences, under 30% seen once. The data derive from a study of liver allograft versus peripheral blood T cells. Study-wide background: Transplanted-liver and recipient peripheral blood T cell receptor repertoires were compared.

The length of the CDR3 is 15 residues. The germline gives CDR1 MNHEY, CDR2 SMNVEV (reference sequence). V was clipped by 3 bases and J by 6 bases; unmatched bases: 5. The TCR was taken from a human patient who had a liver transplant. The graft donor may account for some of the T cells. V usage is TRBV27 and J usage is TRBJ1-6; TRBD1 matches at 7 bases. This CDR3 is CASSLTGFSNSPLHF. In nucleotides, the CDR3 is TGTGCCAGCAGTTTGACAGGGTTTTCTAATTCACCCCTCCACTTT.